This T cell receptor beta chain is drawn from a study of T cell responses to AZD1222 COVID-19 vaccine. Germline V gives CDR1 LNHDA, CDR2 SQIVND (reference sequence). V lost 5 bases to trimming and J lost 2 bases, with 13 bases between them. This CDR3 has 14 amino acids. The table came from immunoSEQ multiplex PCR; TCRdb's copy has only in-frame clones and leaves some out. The sample includes 90,000 to 130,000 clones, roughly 90% of them seen just once. The J gene is TRBJ2-7, the V gene TRBV19; TRBD1 might be the D (6 bases). The sequenced sample was peripheral blood, obtained on day 0 of AZD1222 vaccination. The origin of this receptor is an adult in good health. The CDR3 DNA reads as TGTGCCAGTAGTGCTCAGGGGCTTGCCTACGAGCAGTACTTC. Translation gives CASSAQGLAYEQYF.